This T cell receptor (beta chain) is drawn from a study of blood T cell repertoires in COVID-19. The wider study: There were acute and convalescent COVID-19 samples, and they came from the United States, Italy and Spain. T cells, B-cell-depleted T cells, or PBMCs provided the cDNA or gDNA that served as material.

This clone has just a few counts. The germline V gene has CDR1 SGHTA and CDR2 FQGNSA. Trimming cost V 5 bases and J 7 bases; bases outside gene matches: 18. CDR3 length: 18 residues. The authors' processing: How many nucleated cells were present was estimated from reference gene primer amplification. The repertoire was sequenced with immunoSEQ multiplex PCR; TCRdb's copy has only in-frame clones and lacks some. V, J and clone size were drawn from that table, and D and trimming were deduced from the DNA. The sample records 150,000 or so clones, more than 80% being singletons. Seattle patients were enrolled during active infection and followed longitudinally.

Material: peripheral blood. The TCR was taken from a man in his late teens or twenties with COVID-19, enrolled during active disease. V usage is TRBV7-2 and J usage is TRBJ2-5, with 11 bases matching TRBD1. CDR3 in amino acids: CASSPRDRGAGGPTTQYF. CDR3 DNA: TGTGCCAGCAGCCCCCGGGACAGGGGGGCGGGAGGGCCCACGACCCAGTACTTC.